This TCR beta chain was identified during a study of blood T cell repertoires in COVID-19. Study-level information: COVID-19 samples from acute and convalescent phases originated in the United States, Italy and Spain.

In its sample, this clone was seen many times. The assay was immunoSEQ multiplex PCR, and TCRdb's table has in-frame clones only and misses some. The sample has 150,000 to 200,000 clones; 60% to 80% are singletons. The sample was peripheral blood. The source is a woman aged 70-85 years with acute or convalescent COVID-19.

The DNA for the CDR3 is TGTGCCAGCAAGGGGGATAACTATGGCTACACCTTC. This sequence encodes CASKGDNYGYTF. This chain uses TRBV6-5 with TRBJ1-2; a possible D gene is TRBD1 (6 bases). The CDR3 runs to 12 residues. V was cut by 7 bases and J by 1 base, with 7 bases left in between. Germline CDR1 MNHEY, CDR2 SVGAGI.